This T cell receptor (beta chain) derives from a study of metastatic and nonmetastatic thyroid tumors. Study-wide findings and caveats: Relative to benign nodules, malignant thyroid tumors were reportedly characterized by significantly elevated TCR beta diversity in blood and tumor.

From the PCR reads, TCRdb re-called clones with MiXCR. The sample has around 30,000 clones; roughly 13% are singletons. The CDR3 spans 15 residues. The trim removed 8 bases at V and 0 bases at J, leaving 10 bases unmatched. The germline V gene encodes CDR1 MNHNS and CDR2 SASEGT. This clone rates as medium-sized. Its specificity is not known. Patients were all untreated before their thyroid surgery. This receptor was taken from a female donor with papillary thyroid cancer or a benign thyroid nodule (not recorded which). Some clones in this sample may be carry-over from other donors' samples. Source material: blood. The rearrangement joins TRBV6-1 to TRBJ2-7; 7 nucleotides line up with TRBD1. In nucleotides, the CDR3 is TGTGCCAGCGTCCCCTCCCGGGACAGCTCCTACGAGCAGTACTTC. The encoded protein is CASVPSRDSSYEQYF.